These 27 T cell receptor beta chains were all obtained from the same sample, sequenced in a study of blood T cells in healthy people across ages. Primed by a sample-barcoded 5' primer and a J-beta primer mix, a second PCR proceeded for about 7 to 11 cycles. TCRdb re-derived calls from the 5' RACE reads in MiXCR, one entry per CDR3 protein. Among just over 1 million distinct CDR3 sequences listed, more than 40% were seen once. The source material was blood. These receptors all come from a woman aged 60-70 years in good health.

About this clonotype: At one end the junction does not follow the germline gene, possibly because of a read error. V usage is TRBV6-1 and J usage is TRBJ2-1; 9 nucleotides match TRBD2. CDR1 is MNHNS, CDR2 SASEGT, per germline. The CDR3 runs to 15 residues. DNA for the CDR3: TGTGCCAGCGGTGACTTAGCGGGAGCGAGTAATGAGCAGTTCTTC. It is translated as CASGDLAGASNEQFF.

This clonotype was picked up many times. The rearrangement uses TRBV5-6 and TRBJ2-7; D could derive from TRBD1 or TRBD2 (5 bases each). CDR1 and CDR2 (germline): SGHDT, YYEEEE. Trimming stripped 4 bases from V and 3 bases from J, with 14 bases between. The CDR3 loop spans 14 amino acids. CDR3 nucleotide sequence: TGTGCCAGCAGCCCACCGGGGCGAGTCTACGAGCAGTACTTC. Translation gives CASSPPGRVYEQYF.

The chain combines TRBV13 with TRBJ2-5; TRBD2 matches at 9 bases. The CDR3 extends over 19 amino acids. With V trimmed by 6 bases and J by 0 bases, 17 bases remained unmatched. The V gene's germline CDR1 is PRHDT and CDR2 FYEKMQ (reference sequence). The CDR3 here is CASSLRQGLAGTYQETQYF. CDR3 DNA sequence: TGTGCCAGCAGTTTAAGGCAAGGCCTAGCGGGGACATACCAAGAGACCCAGTACTTC.

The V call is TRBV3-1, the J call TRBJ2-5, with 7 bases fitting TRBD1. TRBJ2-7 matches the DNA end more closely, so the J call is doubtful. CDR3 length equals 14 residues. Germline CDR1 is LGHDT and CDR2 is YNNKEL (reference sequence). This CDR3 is CASRKGADTYEQYF. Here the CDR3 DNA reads TGTGCCAGCAGAAAGGGGGCAGACACCTACGAGCAGTACTTC.

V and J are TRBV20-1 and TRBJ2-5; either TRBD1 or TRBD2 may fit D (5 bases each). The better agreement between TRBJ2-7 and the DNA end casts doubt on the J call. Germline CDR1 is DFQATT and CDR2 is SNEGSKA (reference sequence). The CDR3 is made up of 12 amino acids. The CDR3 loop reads CSAGDPQDEQYF. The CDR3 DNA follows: TGCAGTGCTGGGGACCCACAAGACGAGCAGTACTTC.

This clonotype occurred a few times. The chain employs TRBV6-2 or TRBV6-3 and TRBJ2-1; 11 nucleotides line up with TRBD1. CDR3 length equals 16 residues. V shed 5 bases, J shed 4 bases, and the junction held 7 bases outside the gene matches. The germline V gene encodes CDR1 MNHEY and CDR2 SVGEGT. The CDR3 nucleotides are TGTGCCAGCAGTCGAAGGGGACAGGGGGTATACAATGAGCAGTTCTTC. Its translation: CASSRRGQGVYNEQFF.

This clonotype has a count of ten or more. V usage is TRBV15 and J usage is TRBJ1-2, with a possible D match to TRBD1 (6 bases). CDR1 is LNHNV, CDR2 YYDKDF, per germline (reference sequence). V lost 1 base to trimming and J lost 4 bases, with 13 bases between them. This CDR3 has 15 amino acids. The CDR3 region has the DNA TGTGCCACCAGCAGAGGAGCACAGGGAACCTATGGCTACACCTTC. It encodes CATSRGAQGTYGYTF.

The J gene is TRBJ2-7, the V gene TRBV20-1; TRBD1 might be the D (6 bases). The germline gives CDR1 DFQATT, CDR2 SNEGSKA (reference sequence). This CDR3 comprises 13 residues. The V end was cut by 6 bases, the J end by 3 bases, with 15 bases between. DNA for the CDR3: TGCAGTGCGAGTCCAGGGGCCGACTACGAGCAGTACTTC. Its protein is CSASPGADYEQYF.

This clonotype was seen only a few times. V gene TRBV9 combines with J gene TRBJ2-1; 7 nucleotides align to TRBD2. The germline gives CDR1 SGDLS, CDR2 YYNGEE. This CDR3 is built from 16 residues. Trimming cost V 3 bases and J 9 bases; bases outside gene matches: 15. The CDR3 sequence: CASSAGGGASGAEQFF. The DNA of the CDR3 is TGTGCCAGCAGCGCCGGGGGAGGGGCGTCCGGAGCTGAGCAGTTCTTC.

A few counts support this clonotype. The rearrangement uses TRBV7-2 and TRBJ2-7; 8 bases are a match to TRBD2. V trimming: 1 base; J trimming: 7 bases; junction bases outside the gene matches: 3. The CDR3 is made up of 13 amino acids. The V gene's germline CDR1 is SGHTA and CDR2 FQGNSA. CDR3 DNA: TGTGCCAGCAGCTTAGGTAGCGGGATTGAGCAGTACTTC. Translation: CASSLGSGIEQYF. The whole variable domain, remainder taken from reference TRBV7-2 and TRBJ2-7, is GAGVSQSPSNKVTEKGKDVELRCDPISGHTALYWYRQSLGQGLEFLIYFQGNSAPDKSGLPSDRFSAERTGGSVSTLTIQRTQQEDSAVYLCASSLGSGIEQYFGPGTRLTVT.

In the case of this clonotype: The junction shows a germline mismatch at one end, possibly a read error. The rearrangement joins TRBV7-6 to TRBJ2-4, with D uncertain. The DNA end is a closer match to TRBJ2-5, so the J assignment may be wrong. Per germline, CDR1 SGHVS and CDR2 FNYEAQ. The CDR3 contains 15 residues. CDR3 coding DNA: TGTGCCAGCAGCTTAGCGCGTTCGGACCATGAGACCCAGTACTTC. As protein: CASSLARSDHETQYF.

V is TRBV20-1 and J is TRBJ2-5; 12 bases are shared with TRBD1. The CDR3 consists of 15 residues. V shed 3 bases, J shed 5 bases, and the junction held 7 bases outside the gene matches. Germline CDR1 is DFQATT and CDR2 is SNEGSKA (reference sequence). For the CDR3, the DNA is TGCAGTGCTAGGGACTGGGACAGGGGGCGGGAGACCCAGTACTTC. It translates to CSARDWDRGRETQYF.

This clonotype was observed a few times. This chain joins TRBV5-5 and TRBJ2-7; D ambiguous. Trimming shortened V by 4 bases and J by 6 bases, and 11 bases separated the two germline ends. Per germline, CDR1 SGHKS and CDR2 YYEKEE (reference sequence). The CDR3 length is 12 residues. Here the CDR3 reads CASSPTRSEQYF. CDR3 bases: TGTGCCAGCAGCCCAACCAGGAGCGAGCAGTACTTC.

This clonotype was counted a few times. The CDR3 coding sequence is TGCGCCAGCAGCGTTGGATACGGATACGAGCAGTACTTC. Protein: CASSVGYGYEQYF. This chain joins TRBV5-1 and TRBJ2-5; no clear D gene. The J call may not be correct, given that the DNA end is closer to TRBJ2-7. This CDR3 spans 13 amino acids. The germline V gene encodes CDR1 SGHRS and CDR2 YFSETQ.

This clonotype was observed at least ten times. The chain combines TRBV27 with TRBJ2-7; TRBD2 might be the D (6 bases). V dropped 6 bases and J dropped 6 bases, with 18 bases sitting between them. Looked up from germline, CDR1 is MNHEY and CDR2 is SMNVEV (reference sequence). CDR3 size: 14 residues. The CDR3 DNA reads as TGTGCCAGCAGGGGGGACGGTCTAGCGAGCGAGCAGTACTTC. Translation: CASRGDGLASEQYF.

The DNA for the CDR3 is TGTGCCAGCAGTCCGGGACTAGCGGGGCCTAGCTCCTACAATGAGCAGTACTTC. Encoded protein: CASSPGLAGPSSYNEQYF. The J gene is TRBJ2-1, the V gene TRBV6-2 or TRBV6-3, with 13 bases aligning to TRBD2. The DNA end is a closer match to TRBJ2-7, so the J assignment may be wrong. This CDR3 comprises 18 residues. CDR1 is MNHEY and CDR2 is SVGEGT in the germline V gene.

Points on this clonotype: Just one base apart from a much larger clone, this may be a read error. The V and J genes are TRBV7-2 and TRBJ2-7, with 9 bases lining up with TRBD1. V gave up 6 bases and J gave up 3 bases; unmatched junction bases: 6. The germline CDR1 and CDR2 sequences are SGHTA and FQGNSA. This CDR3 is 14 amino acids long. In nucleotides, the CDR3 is TGTGCCAGCAGAACCGGGACAGGGTACTACGAGCAGTACTTC. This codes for CASRTGTGYYEQYF.

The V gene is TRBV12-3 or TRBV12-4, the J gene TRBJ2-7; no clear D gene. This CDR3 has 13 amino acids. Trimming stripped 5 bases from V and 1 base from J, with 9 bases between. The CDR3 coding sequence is TGTGCCAGCAGTGAAAATCTATCCTACGAGCAGTACTTC. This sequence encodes CASSENLSYEQYF.

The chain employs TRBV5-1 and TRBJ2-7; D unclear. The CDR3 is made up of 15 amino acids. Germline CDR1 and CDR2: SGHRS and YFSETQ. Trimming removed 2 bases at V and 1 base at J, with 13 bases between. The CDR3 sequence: CASSLRPAASYEQYF. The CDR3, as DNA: TGCGCCAGCAGCTTACGACCGGCCGCTTCCTACGAGCAGTACTTC.

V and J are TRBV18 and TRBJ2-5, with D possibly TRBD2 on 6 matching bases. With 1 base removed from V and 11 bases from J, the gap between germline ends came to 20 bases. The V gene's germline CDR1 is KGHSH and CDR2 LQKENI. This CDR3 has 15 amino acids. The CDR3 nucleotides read TGTGCCAGCTCACCACTGGGGGGTCCCTACAATGAGCAGTACTTC. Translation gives CASSPLGGPYNEQYF.

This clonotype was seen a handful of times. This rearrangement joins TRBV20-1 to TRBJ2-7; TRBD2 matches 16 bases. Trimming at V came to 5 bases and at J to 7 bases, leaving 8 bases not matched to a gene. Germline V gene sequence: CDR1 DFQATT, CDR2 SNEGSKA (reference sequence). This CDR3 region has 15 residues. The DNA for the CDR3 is TGCAGTGCTTGGGGACTAGCGGGAGGGGACAATGAGCAGTACTTC. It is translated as CSAWGLAGGDNEQYF.

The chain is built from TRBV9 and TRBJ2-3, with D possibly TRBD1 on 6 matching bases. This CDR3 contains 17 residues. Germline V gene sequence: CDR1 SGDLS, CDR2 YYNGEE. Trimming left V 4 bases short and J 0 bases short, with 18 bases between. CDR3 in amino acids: CASSFPGHVISTDTQYF. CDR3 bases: TGTGCCAGCAGCTTCCCGGGACACGTAATAAGCACAGATACGCAGTATTTT.

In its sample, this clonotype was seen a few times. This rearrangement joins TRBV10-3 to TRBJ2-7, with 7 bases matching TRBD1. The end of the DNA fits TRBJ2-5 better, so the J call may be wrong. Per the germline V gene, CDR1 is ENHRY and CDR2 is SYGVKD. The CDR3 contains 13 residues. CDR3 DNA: TGTGCCATCAGTCCCGGGACAGCACGGACCCAGTACTTC. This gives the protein CAISPGTARTQYF.

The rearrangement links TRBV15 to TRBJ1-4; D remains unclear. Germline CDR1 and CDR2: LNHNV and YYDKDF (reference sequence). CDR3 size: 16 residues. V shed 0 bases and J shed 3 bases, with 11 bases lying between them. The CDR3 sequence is CATSRDFVSSNEKLFF. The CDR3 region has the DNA TGTGCCACCAGCAGAGATTTTGTGTCCTCTAATGAAAAACTGTTTTTT.

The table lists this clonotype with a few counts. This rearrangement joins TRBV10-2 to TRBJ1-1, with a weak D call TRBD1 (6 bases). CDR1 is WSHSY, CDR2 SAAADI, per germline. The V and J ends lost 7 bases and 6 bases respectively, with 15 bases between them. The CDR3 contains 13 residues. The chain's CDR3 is CASTLQGGAEAFF. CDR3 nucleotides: TGCGCCAGCACTCTACAGGGTGGGGCTGAAGCTTTCTTT.

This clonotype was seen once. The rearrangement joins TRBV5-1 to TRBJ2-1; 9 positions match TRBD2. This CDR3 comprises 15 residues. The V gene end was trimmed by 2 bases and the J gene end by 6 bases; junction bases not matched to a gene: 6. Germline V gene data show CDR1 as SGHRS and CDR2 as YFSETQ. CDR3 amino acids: CASSFLAGPGNEQFF. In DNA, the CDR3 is TGCGCCAGCAGCTTTCTAGCGGGGCCGGGCAATGAGCAGTTCTTC.

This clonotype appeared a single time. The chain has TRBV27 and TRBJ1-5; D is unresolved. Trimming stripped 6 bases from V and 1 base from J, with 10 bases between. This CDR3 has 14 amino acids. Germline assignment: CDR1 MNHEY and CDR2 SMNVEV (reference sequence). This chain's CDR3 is CASSRSSSNQPQHF. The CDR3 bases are TGTGCCAGCAGCAGGAGTTCGAGCAATCAGCCCCAGCATTTT.